Each of the 27 T cell receptor beta chains below was sequenced from the same sample in a study of T cells in Graves' hyperthyroidism and ophthalmopathy. The TCR beta CDR3 regions underwent amplification using RNA transcripts as the source. Researchers ran a first-round RT-PCR on the TCR CDR3 using the HTBI primer set. TCRdb re-derived calls from the multiplex PCR reads in MiXCR, one entry per CDR3 protein. The sample yields fewer than 600,000 distinct CDR3 sequences, roughly 14% seen once. The specimen was blood. The origin of the receptors is a young woman with Graves' hyperthyroidism.

For this clonotype: The junction departs from the called germline gene at one end, perhaps through a read error. The chain has TRBV25-1 and TRBJ2-2; D may correspond to TRBD1 or TRBD2 (5 bases each). Germline V gives CDR1 MGHDK, CDR2 SYGVNS. The CDR3 has 17 residues. The CDR3 DNA follows: TGTGCCGGCAGTGAATGGGTAGGGACCGCGAACACCGGGGAGCTGTTTTTT. Its translation: CAGSEWVGTANTGELFF.

This clonotype was found many times. This chain joins TRBV12-3 or TRBV12-4 and TRBJ1-4, with D tentatively TRBD1 (6 bases). The ends were cut back, 7 bases at V and 3 bases at J, with 9 bases in the middle. CDR3 length equals 13 residues. The CDR3 loop is CASTNRANEKLFF. The CDR3 nucleotides read TGTGCCAGCACGAACAGGGCTAATGAAAAACTGTTTTTT.

This clonotype was recorded many times. V gene TRBV6-1 combines with J gene TRBJ1-5; no definite D call. With 5 bases removed from V and 3 bases from J, the gap between germline ends came to 20 bases. Germline CDR1 and CDR2: MNHNS and SASEGT. This CDR3 contains 17 residues. CDR3 sequence: CASSPLTAPRPNQPQHF. The CDR3 DNA reads as TGTGCCAGCAGTCCCCTAACGGCCCCCCGACCCAATCAGCCCCAGCATTTT.

The chain employs TRBV19 and TRBJ1-2; D is perhaps TRBD1 (6 bases). The germline V gene has CDR1 LNHDA and CDR2 SQIVND (reference sequence). This CDR3 has 13 residues. V dropped 3 bases and J dropped 5 bases, with 10 bases sitting between them. The CDR3 DNA is TGTGCCAGTAGTATGGGGCAGGGGTATGGCTACACCTTC. This translates into CASSMGQGYGYTF. The full variable domain, completed using reference TRBV19 and TRBJ1-2, is DGGITQSPKYLFRKEGQNVTLSCEQNLNHDAMYWYRQDPGQGLRLIYYSQIVNDFQKGDIAEGYSVSREKKESFPLTVTSAQKNPTAFYLCASSMGQGYGYTFGSGTRLTVV.

As regards this clonotype: This may come from a read error, since a much larger clone is one base off. V is TRBV29-1 and J is TRBJ2-3; D not resolved. Germline CDR1 SQVTM, CDR2 ANQGSEA. This CDR3 region has 12 residues. Between the trimmed V and J ends, which lost 0 bases and 6 bases, there was a span of 7 bases. The CDR3 spells CSVEEPGDTQYF. CDR3 in DNA: TGCAGCGTTGAAGAACCCGGCGATACGCAGTATTTT.

This clonotype came up many times. The J gene is TRBJ1-2, the V gene TRBV5-6, with D tentatively TRBD1 (5 bases). The CDR3 is 15 amino acids. In germline, CDR1 is SGHDT, CDR2 YYEEEE. Trimming took off 4 bases at V and 4 bases at J, with 17 bases between the two ends. CDR3 sequence (DNA): TGTGCCAGCAGCACACCACAGGCATCCGCCTATGGCTACACCTTC. Its translation: CASSTPQASAYGYTF. The full variable domain, in which reference TRBV5-6 and TRBJ1-2 provide the parts outside the CDR3, is DAGVTQSPTHLIKTRGQQVTLRCSPKSGHDTVSWYQQALGQGPQFIFQYYEEEERQRGNFPDRFSGHQFPNYSSELNVNALLLGDSALYLCASSTPQASAYGYTFGSGTRLTVV.

This clonotype was recorded at least ten times. The chain joins TRBV11-3 to TRBJ2-7, with TRBD2 identical over 9 bases. The CDR3 has 17 residues. Unmatched junction bases numbered 16, after V lost 5 bases and J lost 5 bases. CDR1 is SGHNT, CDR2 YENEEA, per germline. The CDR3 DNA follows: TGTGCCAGCAGCCCCCTTAAGCGGGAGGAACTTTACCACGAGCAGTACGTC. The encoded protein is CASSPLKREELYHEQYV.

This clonotype appeared a few times. This chain links TRBV7-3 with TRBJ2-7, with 8 positions matching TRBD2. V shed 4 bases and J 5 bases; nucleotides not matched to a gene: 7. The CDR3 has 14 amino acids. Germline assignment: CDR1 SGHTA and CDR2 FQGTGA. CDR3 in DNA: TGTGCCAGCAGCTCGGGACTAGTGCTTGACGAGCAGTACTTC. As protein: CASSSGLVLDEQYF.

The CDR3 reads CASSGGLEGYNEQFF. The CDR3 DNA reads TGTGCCAGCAGTGGGGGTTTAGAGGGGTACAATGAGCAGTTCTTC. The J gene is TRBJ2-1, the V gene TRBV12-3 or TRBV12-4, with D tentatively TRBD1 or TRBD2 (5 bases each). This CDR3 has 15 amino acids. V was trimmed by 5 bases and J by 4 bases, leaving 15 bases between them.

This chain joins TRBV10-2 and TRBJ2-1; TRBD2 aligns across 12 bases. V shed 6 bases, J shed 9 bases, and the junction held 6 bases outside the gene matches. Germline CDR1 and CDR2: WSHSY and SAAADI. CDR3 size: 14 residues. The chain's CDR3 is CASRTSGSIGEQFF. Here the CDR3 DNA reads TGCGCCAGCAGGACTAGCGGGAGTATCGGTGAGCAGTTCTTC.

The chain is built from TRBV5-8 and TRBJ2-1; maybe TRBD2 (5 bases). Germline CDR1 SGHTS, CDR2 YDEGEE. The V and J ends lost 4 bases and 4 bases respectively, with 27 bases between them. The CDR3 covers 19 residues. The CDR3 loop is CASSRHGYTGGPTYNEQFF. The CDR3 coding sequence is TGTGCCAGCAGCCGGCATGGTTACACCGGAGGACCCACTTACAATGAGCAGTTCTTC.

This clonotype appeared many times. The rearrangement links TRBV11-2 to TRBJ2-7, with TRBD2 matching over 7 bases. The CDR3 extends over 17 amino acids. Germline V gene lookup returns CDR1 SGHAT and CDR2 FQNNGV. V lost 5 bases to trimming and J lost 7 bases; unmatched junction nucleotides: 20. The CDR3 region is CASSPPGSGVGIGEQYV. CDR3 nucleotides: TGTGCCAGCAGCCCCCCTGGCAGCGGGGTGGGGATTGGGGAGCAGTACGTC.

Comment on this clonotype: This may be a read error: a much more frequent sequence differs by one nucleotide. The chain has TRBV12-3 or TRBV12-4 and TRBJ1-1, with TRBD1 as a possible D gene (6 bases). This CDR3 is built from 14 residues. CDR3 sequence (DNA): TGTGCCAGCAGTTCGGGACAAATGAACACTGGAGCTTTCTTT. Translating it yields CASSSGQMNTGAFF.

This clonotype has ten or more counts. This chain uses TRBV2 with TRBJ2-7; maybe TRBD2 (5 bases). V dropped 0 bases and J dropped 0 bases, with 9 bases sitting between them. CDR1 is SNHLY, CDR2 FYNNEI, per germline. The CDR3 runs 15 residues. CDR3 in DNA: TGTGCCAGCAGTGAAGCGTCACGGGGCTCCTACGAGCAGTACGTC. It codes for CASSEASRGSYEQYV.

This clonotype was counted between two and nine times. The rearrangement uses TRBV19 and TRBJ1-2, with 7 positions matching TRBD1. The germline gives CDR1 LNHDA, CDR2 SQIVND (reference sequence). J was trimmed by 4 bases and V by 3 bases; bases with no gene match: 8. CDR3 size: 15 residues. CDR3 DNA: TGTGCCAGTAGTATTGACAGGGACGTCATCTATGGCTACACCTTC. It is translated as CASSIDRDVIYGYTF.

This clonotype was seen repeatedly, ten times or more. The rearrangement joins TRBV30 to TRBJ2-5; tentative D call: TRBD2 (6 bases). This CDR3 has 12 residues. V dropped 5 bases and J dropped 5 bases, with 12 bases sitting between them. Per germline, CDR1 GTSNPN and CDR2 SVGIG (reference sequence). The CDR3, as DNA: TGTGCCTGGGTGAAGGGGAGGGAGACCCAGTACTTC. Amino acid sequence: CAWVKGRETQYF.

The genes are TRBV7-2 and TRBJ2-7; 12 bases match TRBD2. The V segment lost 5 bases and the J segment 0 bases; nucleotides outside the gene matches: 5. CDR1 and CDR2 (germline): SGHTA, FQGNSA. The CDR3 has 16 residues. Here the CDR3 reads CASSRLAGEVSYEQYF. In DNA form, the CDR3 reads TGTGCCAGCAGCCGACTAGCGGGGGAAGTCTCCTACGAGCAGTACTTC.

This clonotype was recorded at least ten times. This CDR3 is CASSRDSRGTQYF. For the CDR3, the DNA is TGTGCCAGCAGCAGAGACTCAAGGGGGACCCAGTACTTC. The gene calls are TRBV14 and TRBJ2-5; TRBD1 might be the D (5 bases). This CDR3 has 13 amino acids. Germline V CDR1 and CDR2: SGHDN, FVKESK. V was clipped by 5 bases and J by 7 bases, with 14 bases between them.

This clonotype has a count of ten or more. The rearrangement joins TRBV12-5 to TRBJ2-7; 7 bases line up with TRBD1. CDR1 and CDR2 (germline): LGHNT, FRNRAP. This CDR3 contains 12 residues. V shed 9 bases, J shed 3 bases, and the junction held 5 bases outside the gene matches. Here the CDR3 reads CASTGAYYEQYF. In nucleotides, the CDR3 is TGTGCTAGCACAGGGGCCTACTACGAGCAGTACTTC.

In this sample, this clonotype turned up many times. The chain joins TRBV27 to TRBJ2-7, with a weak D call TRBD1 (6 bases). Trimming stripped 4 bases from V and 0 bases from J, with 10 bases between. Germline assignment: CDR1 MNHEY and CDR2 SMNVEV (reference sequence). The CDR3 is 14 residues long. CDR3 in amino acids: CASSSRGSSYEQYF. CDR3 nucleotides: TGTGCCAGCAGTTCCAGGGGTAGCTCCTACGAGCAGTACTTC.

This clonotype turned up a few times. The V call is TRBV24-1, the J call TRBJ2-1; 8 bases are shared with TRBD2. Looked up from germline, CDR1 is KGHDR and CDR2 is SFDVKD. V lost 4 bases and J lost 0; bases outside the gene matches: 7. There are 17 residues in the CDR3. This chain's CDR3 is CATSDPSGPTSYNEQFF. The CDR3 region has the DNA TGTGCCACCAGTGACCCTAGCGGGCCCACCTCCTACAATGAGCAGTTCTTC.

This clonotype was seen a handful of times. V is TRBV28 and J is TRBJ1-5; the match to TRBD1 covers 8 bases. CDR3 length: 16 residues. J lost 5 bases, V lost 5 bases, and 11 bases had no gene match. Germline-derived CDR1 and CDR2 are MDHEN and SYDVKM. The CDR3 sequence: CASSTTRTGMYQPQHF. CDR3 nucleotides: TGTGCCAGCAGTACCACACGGACAGGGATGTATCAGCCCCAGCATTTT.

This clonotype was picked up many times. V gene TRBV29-1 combines with J gene TRBJ2-3; tentatively, D is TRBD2 (6 bases). The CDR3 extends over 15 amino acids. With 6 bases removed from V and 2 bases from J, the gap between germline ends came to 18 bases. Germline V lookup: CDR1 SQVTM, CDR2 ANQGSEA. CDR3 protein: CSVQPGGVATDTQYF. CDR3 coding DNA: TGCAGCGTACAACCCGGGGGAGTCGCCACAGATACGCAGTATTTT.

This clonotype was seen many times. The V call is TRBV11-2, the J call TRBJ1-5; D is unclear. V dropped 3 bases and J dropped 10 bases, with 13 bases sitting between them. This CDR3 has 13 amino acids. Per the germline V gene, CDR1 is SGHAT and CDR2 is FQNNGV. The DNA for the CDR3 is TGTGCCAGCAGCTTGGACGGAACCCCTCCCCAGCATTTT. The encoded protein is CASSLDGTPPQHF.

This clonotype was observed a few times. V gene TRBV19 combines with J gene TRBJ1-2, with 9 bases lining up with TRBD1. The CDR3 has 14 residues. The germline gives CDR1 LNHDA, CDR2 SQIVND (reference sequence). J lost 7 bases, V lost 6 bases, and 9 bases had no gene match. The CDR3 is CASRSPGTGSGYTF. For the CDR3, the DNA is TGTGCCAGTAGGTCGCCTGGGACAGGGTCTGGCTACACCTTC.

The rearrangement joins TRBV5-1 to TRBJ2-1; D uncertain. The CDR3 runs 15 residues. Trimming removed 1 base from V and 7 bases from J, with 15 bases in between. Germline CDR1 is SGHRS and CDR2 is YFSETQ. CDR3 DNA: TGCGCCAGCAGCTTGATGGATCCAGCGAATAATGAGCAGTTCTTC. Its translation: CASSLMDPANNEQFF.

This clonotype was observed many times. The CDR3 spells CASSYSGSTYNEQFF. The CDR3 DNA reads TGTGCCAGCAGTTACAGCGGGAGCACCTACAATGAGCAGTTCTTC. The J gene is TRBJ2-1, the V gene TRBV6-5, with TRBD2 matching over 8 bases. Trimming took 2 bases from V and 2 from J; bases not matched to a gene: 2. Germline-derived CDR1 and CDR2 are MNHEY and SVGAGI. The CDR3 is made up of 15 amino acids.